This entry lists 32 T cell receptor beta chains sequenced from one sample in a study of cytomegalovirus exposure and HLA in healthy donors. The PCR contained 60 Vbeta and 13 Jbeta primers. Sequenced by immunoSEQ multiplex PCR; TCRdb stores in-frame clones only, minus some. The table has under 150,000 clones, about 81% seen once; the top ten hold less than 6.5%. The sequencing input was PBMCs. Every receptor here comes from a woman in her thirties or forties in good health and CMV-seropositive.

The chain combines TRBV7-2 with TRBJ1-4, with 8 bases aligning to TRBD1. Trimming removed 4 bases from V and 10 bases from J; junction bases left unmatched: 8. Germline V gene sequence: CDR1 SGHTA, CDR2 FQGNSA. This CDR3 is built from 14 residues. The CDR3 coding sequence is TGTGCCAGCAGCTACGACAGGGGTCAGCGAAAACTGTTTTTT. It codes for CASSYDRGQRKLFF. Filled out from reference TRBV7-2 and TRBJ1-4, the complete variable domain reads GAGVSQSPSNKVTEKGKDVELRCDPISGHTALYWYRQSLGQGLEFLIYFQGNSAPDKSGLPSDRFSAERTGGSVSTLTIQRTQQEDSAVYLCASSYDRGQRKLFFGSGTQLSVL.

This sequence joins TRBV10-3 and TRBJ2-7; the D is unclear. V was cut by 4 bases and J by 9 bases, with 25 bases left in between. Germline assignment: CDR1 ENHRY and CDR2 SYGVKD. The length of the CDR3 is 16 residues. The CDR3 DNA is TGTGCCATCAGTGCGAGCGCGCGCCAGCCTACGATCGGGCAGTACTTC. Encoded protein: CAISASARQPTIGQYF.

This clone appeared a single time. CDR3 DNA sequence: TGCGCCAGCAGCCTGGTTGGACTAGCAAAAGAGACCCAGTACTTC. Its protein product is CASSLVGLAKETQYF. V usage is TRBV5-1 and J usage is TRBJ2-5; 8 positions match TRBD2. J gave up 3 bases and V 4 bases, and 8 bases lay outside the gene matches. Germline V CDR1 and CDR2: SGHRS, YFSETQ. The CDR3 consists of 15 residues. Full variable domain (remainder filled in from reference TRBV5-1 and TRBJ2-5): KAGVTQTPRYLIKTRGQQVTLSCSPISGHRSVSWYQQTPGQGLQFLFEYFSETQRNKGNFPGRFSGRQFSNSRSEMNVSTLELGDSALYLCASSLVGLAKETQYFGPGTRLLVL.

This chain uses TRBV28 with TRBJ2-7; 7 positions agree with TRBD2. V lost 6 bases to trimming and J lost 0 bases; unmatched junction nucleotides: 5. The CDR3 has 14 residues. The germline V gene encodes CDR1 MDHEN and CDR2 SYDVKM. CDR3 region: CASRTGGPSYEQYF. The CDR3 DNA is TGTGCCAGCAGGACGGGAGGACCCTCCTACGAGCAGTACTTC.

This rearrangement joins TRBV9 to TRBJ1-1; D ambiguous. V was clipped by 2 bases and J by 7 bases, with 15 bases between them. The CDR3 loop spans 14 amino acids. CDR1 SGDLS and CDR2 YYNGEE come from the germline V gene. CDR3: CASSVGYGVLEAFF. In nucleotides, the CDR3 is TGTGCCAGCAGCGTCGGCTACGGGGTCCTTGAAGCTTTCTTT.

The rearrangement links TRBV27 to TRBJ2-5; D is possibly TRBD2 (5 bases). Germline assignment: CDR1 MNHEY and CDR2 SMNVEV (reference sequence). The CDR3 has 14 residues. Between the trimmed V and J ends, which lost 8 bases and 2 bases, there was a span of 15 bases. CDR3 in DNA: TGTGCCAGCGGAGGACCGTTCCCTCAAGAGACCCAGTACTTC. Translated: CASGGPFPQETQYF.

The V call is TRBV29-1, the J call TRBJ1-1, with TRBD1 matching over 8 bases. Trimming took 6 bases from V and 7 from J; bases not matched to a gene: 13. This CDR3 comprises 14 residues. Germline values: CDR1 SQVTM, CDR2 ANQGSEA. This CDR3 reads CSVVQGGLNNEAFF. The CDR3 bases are TGCAGCGTGGTACAGGGGGGGTTGAATAATGAAGCTTTCTTT.

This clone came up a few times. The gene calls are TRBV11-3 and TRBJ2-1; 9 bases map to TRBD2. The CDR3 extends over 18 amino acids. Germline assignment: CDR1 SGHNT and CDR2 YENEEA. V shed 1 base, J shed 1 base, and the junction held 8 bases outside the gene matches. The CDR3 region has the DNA TGTGCCAGCAGCTTAGGGGGGGCAGCGGGAGGTTCCTACAATGAGCAGTTCTTC. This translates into CASSLGGAAGGSYNEQFF.

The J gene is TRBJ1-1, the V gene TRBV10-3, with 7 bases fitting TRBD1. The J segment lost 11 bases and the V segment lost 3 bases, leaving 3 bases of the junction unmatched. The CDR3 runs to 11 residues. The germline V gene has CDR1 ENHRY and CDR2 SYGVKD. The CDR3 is CAISEGGTAFF. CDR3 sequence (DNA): TGTGCCATCAGTGAAGGGGGCACGGCTTTCTTT.

The CDR3 sequence is CASSFAGNPEQFF. DNA of the CDR3: TGTGCCAGCAGCTTTGCAGGGAACCCTGAGCAGTTCTTC. This rearrangement joins TRBV7-2 to TRBJ2-1; possibly TRBD1 for D (5 bases). The V end lost 3 bases, the J end lost 9 bases, and 12 bases lay between the germline ends. CDR3 size: 13 residues. CDR1 is SGHTA, CDR2 FQGNSA, per germline.

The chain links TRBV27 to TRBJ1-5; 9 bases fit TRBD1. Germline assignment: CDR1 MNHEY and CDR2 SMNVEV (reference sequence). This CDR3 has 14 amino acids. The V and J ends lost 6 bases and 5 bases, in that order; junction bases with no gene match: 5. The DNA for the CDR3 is TGTGCCAGCAGACGGACAGGGGCGGATCAGCCCCAGCATTTT. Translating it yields CASRRTGADQPQHF.

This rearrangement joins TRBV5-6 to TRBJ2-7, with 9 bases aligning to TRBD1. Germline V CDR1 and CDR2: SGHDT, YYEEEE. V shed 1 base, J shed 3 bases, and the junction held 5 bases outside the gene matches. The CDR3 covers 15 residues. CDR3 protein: CASSLIDRGNYEQYF. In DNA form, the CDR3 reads TGTGCCAGCAGCTTGATTGACAGGGGGAACTACGAGCAGTACTTC.

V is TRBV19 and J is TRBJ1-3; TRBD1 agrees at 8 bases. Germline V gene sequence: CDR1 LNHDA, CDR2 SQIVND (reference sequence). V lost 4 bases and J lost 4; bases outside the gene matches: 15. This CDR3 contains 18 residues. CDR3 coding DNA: TGTGCCAGTAGTAGCCAATTTGGAGGACAGGGAGCGGGAAACACCATATATTTT. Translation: CASSSQFGGQGAGNTIYF.

In DNA, the CDR3 is TGTGCCAGCAGCTTGGATGGGACTAGCGGAACTTACAATGAGCAGTTCTTC. This codes for CASSLDGTSGTYNEQFF. The genes are TRBV7-2 and TRBJ2-1, with 11 bases lining up with TRBD2. Germline values: CDR1 SGHTA, CDR2 FQGNSA. Trimming removed 3 bases from V and 4 bases from J; junction bases left unmatched: 8. The CDR3 is 17 amino acids.

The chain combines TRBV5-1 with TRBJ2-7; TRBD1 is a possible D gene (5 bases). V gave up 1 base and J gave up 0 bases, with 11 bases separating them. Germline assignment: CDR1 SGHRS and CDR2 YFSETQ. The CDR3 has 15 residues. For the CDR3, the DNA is TGCGCCAGCAGCTTGCGACAGCCTTCCTCCTACGAGCAGTACTTC. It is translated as CASSLRQPSSYEQYF.

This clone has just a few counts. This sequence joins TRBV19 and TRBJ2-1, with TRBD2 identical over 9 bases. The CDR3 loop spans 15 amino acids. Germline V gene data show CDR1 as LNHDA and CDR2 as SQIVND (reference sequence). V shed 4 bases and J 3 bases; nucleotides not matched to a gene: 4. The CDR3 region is CASSTGLAYYNEQFF. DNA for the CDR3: TGTGCCAGTAGTACTGGACTAGCGTACTACAATGAGCAGTTCTTC.

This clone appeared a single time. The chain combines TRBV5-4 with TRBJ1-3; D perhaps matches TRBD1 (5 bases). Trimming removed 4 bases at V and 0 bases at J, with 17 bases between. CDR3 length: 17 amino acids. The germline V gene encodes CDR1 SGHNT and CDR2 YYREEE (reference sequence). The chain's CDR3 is CASSRSKGEASGNTIYF. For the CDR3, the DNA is TGTGCCAGCAGCCGATCAAAAGGGGAAGCCTCTGGAAACACCATATATTTT.

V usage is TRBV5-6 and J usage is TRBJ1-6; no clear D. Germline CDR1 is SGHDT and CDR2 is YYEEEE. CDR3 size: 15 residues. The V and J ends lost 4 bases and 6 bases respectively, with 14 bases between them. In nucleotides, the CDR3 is TGTGCCAGCAGCGGAACGACTGGAGGTAATTCACCCCTCCACTTT. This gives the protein CASSGTTGGNSPLHF.

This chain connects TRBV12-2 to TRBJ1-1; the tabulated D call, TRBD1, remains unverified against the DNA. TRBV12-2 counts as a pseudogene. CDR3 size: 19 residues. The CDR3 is CASRSNNYRGGLPKTEAFF. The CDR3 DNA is TGTGCAAGTCGCTCTAATAACTACAGGGGGGGTCTGCCGAAGACTGAAGCTTTCTTT.

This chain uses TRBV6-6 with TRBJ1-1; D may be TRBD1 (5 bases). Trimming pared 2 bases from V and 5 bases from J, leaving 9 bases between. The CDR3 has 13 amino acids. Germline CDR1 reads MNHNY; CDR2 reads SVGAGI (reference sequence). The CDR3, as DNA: TGTGCCAGCAGTTACCTCAGGGCTACTGAAGCTTTCTTT. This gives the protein CASSYLRATEAFF.

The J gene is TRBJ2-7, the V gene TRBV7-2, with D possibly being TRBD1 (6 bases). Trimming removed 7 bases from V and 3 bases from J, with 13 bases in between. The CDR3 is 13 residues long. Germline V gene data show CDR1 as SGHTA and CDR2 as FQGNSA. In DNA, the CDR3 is TGTGCCAGCACCCAAACAGGGTACTACGAGCAGTACTTC. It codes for CASTQTGYYEQYF. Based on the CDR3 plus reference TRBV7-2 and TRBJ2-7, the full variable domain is GAGVSQSPSNKVTEKGKDVELRCDPISGHTALYWYRQSLGQGLEFLIYFQGNSAPDKSGLPSDRFSAERTGGSVSTLTIQRTQQEDSAVYLCASTQTGYYEQYFGPGTRLTVT.

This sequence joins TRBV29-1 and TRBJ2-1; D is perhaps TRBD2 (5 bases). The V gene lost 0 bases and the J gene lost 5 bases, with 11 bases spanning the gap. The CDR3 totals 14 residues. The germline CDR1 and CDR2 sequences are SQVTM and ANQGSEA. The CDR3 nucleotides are TGCAGCGTTGAAGATCACGGGGTCGACAATGAGCAGTTCTTC. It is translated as CSVEDHGVDNEQFF.

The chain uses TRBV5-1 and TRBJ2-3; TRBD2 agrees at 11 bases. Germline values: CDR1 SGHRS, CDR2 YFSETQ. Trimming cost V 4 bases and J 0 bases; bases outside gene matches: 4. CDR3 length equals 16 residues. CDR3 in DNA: TGCGCCAGCAGCCCCCGGACTAGCGGGAGCACAGATACGCAGTATTTT. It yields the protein CASSPRTSGSTDTQYF.

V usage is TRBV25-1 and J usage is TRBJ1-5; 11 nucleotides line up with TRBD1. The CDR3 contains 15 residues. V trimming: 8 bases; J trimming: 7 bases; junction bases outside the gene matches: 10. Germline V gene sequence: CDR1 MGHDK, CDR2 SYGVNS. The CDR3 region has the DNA TGTGCCAGCGGCGAGGGACAGGGGGTGGAACAGCCCCAGCATTTT. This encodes CASGEGQGVEQPQHF.

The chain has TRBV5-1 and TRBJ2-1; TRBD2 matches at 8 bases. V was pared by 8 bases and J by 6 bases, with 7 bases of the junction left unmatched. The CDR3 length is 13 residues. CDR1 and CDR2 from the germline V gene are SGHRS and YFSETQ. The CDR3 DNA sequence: TGCGCCAGTTTAGGGACTAGTCCCAATGAGCAGTTCTTC. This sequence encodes CASLGTSPNEQFF.

The CDR3 spells CASSLVAGAYNEQFF. The CDR3 bases are TGCGCCAGCAGCCTTGTAGCGGGGGCCTACAATGAGCAGTTCTTC. The chain couples TRBV5-1 to TRBJ2-1; 9 nucleotides match TRBD2. CDR1 is SGHRS and CDR2 is YFSETQ in the germline V gene. The CDR3 has 15 residues. The V gene end was trimmed by 4 bases and the J gene end by 2 bases; junction bases not matched to a gene: 4.

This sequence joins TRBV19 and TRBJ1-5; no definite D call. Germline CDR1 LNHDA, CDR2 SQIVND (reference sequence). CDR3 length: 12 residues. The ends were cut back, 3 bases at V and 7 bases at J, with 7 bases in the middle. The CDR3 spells CASSIDLQPQHF. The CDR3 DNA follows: TGTGCCAGTAGTATCGACTTACAGCCCCAGCATTTT.

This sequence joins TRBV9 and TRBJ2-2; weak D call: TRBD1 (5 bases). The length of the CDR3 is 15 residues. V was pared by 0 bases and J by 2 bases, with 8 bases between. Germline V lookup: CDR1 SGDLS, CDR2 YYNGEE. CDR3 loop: CASSVDRINTGELFF. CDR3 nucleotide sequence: TGTGCCAGCAGCGTAGACAGGATTAACACCGGGGAGCTGTTTTTT.

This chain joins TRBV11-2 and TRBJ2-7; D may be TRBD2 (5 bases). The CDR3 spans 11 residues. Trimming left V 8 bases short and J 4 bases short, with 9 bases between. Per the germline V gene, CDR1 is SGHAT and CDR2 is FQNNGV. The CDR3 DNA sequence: TGTGCCAGCTCCACGGGGTACGAGCAGTACTTC. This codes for CASSTGYEQYF.

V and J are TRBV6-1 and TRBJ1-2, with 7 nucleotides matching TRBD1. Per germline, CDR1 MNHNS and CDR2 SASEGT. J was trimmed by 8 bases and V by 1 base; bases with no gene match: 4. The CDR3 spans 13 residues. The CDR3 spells CASSEDRGSGYTF. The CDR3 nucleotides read TGTGCCAGCAGTGAAGACAGGGGATCCGGCTACACCTTC.

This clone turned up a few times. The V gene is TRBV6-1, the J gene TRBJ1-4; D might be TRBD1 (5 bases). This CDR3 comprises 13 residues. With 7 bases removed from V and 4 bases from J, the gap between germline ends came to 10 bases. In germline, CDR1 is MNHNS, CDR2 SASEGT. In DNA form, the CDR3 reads TGTGCCAGCATCCCGGGGGGTAATGAAAAACTGTTTTTT. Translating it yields CASIPGGNEKLFF.

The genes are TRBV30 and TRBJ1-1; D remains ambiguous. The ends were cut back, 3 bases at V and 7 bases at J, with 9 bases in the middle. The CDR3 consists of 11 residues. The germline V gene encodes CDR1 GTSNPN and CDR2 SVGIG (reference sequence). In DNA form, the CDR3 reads TGTGCCTGGAGGGATAGCAGTGAAGCTTTCTTT. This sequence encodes CAWRDSSEAFF.